This paragraph covers one TCR beta chain sequence. The sample belongs to a study of cytomegalovirus exposure and HLA in healthy donors. V was pared by 3 bases and J by 4 bases, with 9 bases of the junction left unmatched. This CDR3 has 16 residues. Per germline, CDR1 SGHRS and CDR2 YFSETQ. At the time of sampling, donors were nominally healthy, though unrecorded immune exposures were likely. The PCR contained 60 Vbeta and 13 Jbeta primers. Clones were sequenced by immunoSEQ multiplex PCR, and TCRdb holds only the in-frame ones, with some missing. The sample contains more than 95,000 clones, 75% to 85% of which appear only once.

The rearrangement links TRBV5-1 to TRBJ2-1; 8 bases align to TRBD2. Sequencing was carried out using PBMCs. This receptor was identified in a young man in good health and CMV-seronegative. As DNA, the CDR3 is TGCGCCAGCAGCTCTTGGAGTACTAGCGGTTACAATGAGCAGTTCTTC. Amino acids: CASSSWSTSGYNEQFF.